The 10 T cell receptor beta chains reported below all come from one sample, sequenced in a study of T cells in Graves' hyperthyroidism and ophthalmopathy. TCR beta CDR3 sequences were amplified from RNA transcripts. An initial round of RT-PCR targeting the TCR CDR3 relied on the HTBI primer set. TCRdb independently ran MiXCR on the multiplex PCR reads; one entry per CDR3 protein. The sample records about 360,000 distinct CDR3 sequences, around 25% being singletons. Specimen: blood. These TCRs come from a middle-aged man with Graves' hyperthyroidism.

The chain links TRBV2 to TRBJ1-2; D is undetermined. Germline V gives CDR1 SNHLY, CDR2 FYNNEI. The CDR3 contains 17 residues. The V end lost 3 bases, the J end lost 0 bases, and 17 bases lay between the germline ends. The CDR3 DNA sequence: TGTGCCAGCAGTGACGGTCTTTTGGGAGCTTCTAACTATGGCTACACCTTC. It codes for CASSDGLLGASNYGYTF.

This clonotype was seen repeatedly, ten times or more. The rearrangement uses TRBV3-1 and TRBJ2-2; D perhaps matches TRBD2 (5 bases). The V gene's germline CDR1 is LGHDT and CDR2 YNNKEL (reference sequence). Trimming cost V 0 bases and J 7 bases, with 12 bases left between them. The CDR3 spans 15 residues. The CDR3 DNA is TGTGCCAGCAGCCAAGATTTGAGGGAGTACGGGGAGCTGTTTTTT. Its protein product is CASSQDLREYGELFF.

At least ten counts were recorded for this clonotype. The chain combines TRBV20-1 with TRBJ2-3; unclear D gene. CDR3 size: 11 residues. Deletions cut 4 bases from V and 3 bases from J, with 5 bases between. Germline V lookup: CDR1 DFQATT, CDR2 SNEGSKA (reference sequence). DNA of the CDR3: TGCAGTGCTACAAAAACAGATACGCAGTATTTT. Its translation: CSATKTDTQYF.

The chain is built from TRBV2 and TRBJ1-5; unclear D gene. This CDR3 is built from 13 residues. CDR1 and CDR2 from the germline V gene are SNHLY and FYNNEI. The ends were cut back, 1 base at V and 7 bases at J, with 8 bases in the middle. The CDR3 region has the DNA TGTGCCAGCAGTGAAGACGCTGTGCAGCCCCAGCATTTT. It is translated as CASSEDAVQPQHF.

Remarks on this clonotype: A read error may account for a junction end that differs from germline. V gene TRBV4-1 combines with J gene TRBJ2-3; a weak D match, TRBD2 (5 bases). Germline V CDR1 and CDR2: MGHRA, YSYEKL. The CDR3 totals 16 residues. The CDR3 DNA reads TGCGCCAGCAACCAAGAATCACTAGACGGCATTTCTACGCAGTATTTT. It translates to CASNQESLDGISTQYF.

This clonotype was picked up a small number of times. The chain's CDR3 is CASSPPSGSAYTGELFF. The CDR3 nucleotides read TGTGCCAGCTCACCTCCTAGCGGGAGTGCGTACACCGGGGAGCTGTTTTTT. The chain recombines TRBV18 with TRBJ2-2; 10 bases match TRBD2. Germline V gene sequence: CDR1 KGHSH, CDR2 LQKENI. This CDR3 is built from 17 residues. The ends lost 3 bases at V and 3 bases at J; junction bases unmatched: 7.

This clonotype was counted only a few times. The rearrangement uses TRBV27 and TRBJ2-3; no clear D. Germline CDR1 MNHEY, CDR2 SMNVEV (reference sequence). V lost 3 bases, J lost 2 bases, and 9 bases lay in between. This CDR3 region has 14 residues. Written as DNA, the CDR3 is TGTGCCAGCAGTTTTGGCGAGTACACAGATACGCAGTATTTT. This codes for CASSFGEYTDTQYF.

There are many counts of this clonotype. The V gene is TRBV2, the J gene TRBJ2-7; TRBD2 matches 10 bases. The CDR3 is 14 amino acids. V lost 7 bases to trimming and J lost 2 bases; unmatched junction nucleotides: 5. Germline V gene data show CDR1 as SNHLY and CDR2 as FYNNEI. The CDR3 loop reads CASIGLAATYEQYF. The CDR3 DNA reads TGTGCCAGCATCGGACTAGCGGCTACCTACGAGCAGTACTTC.

This CDR3 reads CASSLNRLSDTQYF. The CDR3 DNA is TGCGCCAGCAGCTTGAATCGGCTTTCAGATACGCAGTATTTT. This chain joins TRBV5-1 and TRBJ2-3; D unresolved. The V gene's germline CDR1 is SGHRS and CDR2 YFSETQ. V gave up 1 base and J gave up 4 bases, with 10 bases separating them. The CDR3 is 14 residues long.

The chain uses TRBV6-1 and TRBJ2-7; 10 bases align to TRBD1. V lost 6 bases to trimming and J lost 6 bases; unmatched junction nucleotides: 14. The CDR3 has 16 amino acids. Germline assignment: CDR1 MNHNS and CDR2 SASEGT. CDR3 in DNA: TGTGCCAGCAGCCAAAACCCGGGACAGGGGTTTTTCGAGCAGTACTTC. Protein: CASSQNPGQGFFEQYF.